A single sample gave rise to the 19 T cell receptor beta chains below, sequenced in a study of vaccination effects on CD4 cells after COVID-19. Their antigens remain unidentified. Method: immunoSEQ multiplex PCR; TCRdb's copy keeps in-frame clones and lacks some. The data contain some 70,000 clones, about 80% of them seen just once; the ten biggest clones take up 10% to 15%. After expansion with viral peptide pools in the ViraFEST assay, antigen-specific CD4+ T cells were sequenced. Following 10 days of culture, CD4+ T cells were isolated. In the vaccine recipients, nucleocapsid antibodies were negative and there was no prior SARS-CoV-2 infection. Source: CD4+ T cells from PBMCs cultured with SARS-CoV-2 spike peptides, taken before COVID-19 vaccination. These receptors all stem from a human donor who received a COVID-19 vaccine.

CDR3 residues: CASSLDTFYGYTF. The CDR3 region has the DNA TGCGCCAGCAGCTTGGACACCTTCTATGGCTACACCTTC. The rearrangement joins TRBV5-1 to TRBJ1-2, with D uncertain. CDR1 and CDR2 (germline): SGHRS, YFSETQ. There are 13 residues in the CDR3. With 0 bases removed from V and 4 bases from J, the gap between germline ends came to 7 bases.

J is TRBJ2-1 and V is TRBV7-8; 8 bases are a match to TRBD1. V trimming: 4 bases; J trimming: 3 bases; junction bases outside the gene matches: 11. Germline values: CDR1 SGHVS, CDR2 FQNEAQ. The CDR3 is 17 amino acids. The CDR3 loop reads CASSSDRGLYNYNEQFF. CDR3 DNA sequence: TGTGCCAGCAGCTCCGACAGGGGTCTATATAACTACAATGAGCAGTTCTTC.

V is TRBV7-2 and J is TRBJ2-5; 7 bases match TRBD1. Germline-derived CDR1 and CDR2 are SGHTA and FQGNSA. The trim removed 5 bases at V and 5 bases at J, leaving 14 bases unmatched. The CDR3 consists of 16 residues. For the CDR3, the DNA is TGTGCCAGCAGCGTTTCCCGAGCAGGGGGTGTCGAGACCCAGTACTTC. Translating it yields CASSVSRAGGVETQYF.

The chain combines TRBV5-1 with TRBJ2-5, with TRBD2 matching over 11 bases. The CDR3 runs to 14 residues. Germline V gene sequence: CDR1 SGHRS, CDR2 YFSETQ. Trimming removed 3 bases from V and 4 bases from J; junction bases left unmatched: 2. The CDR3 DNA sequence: TGCGCCAGCAGCTATGGGACTAGCGGAGAGACCCAGTACTTC. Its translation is CASSYGTSGETQYF.

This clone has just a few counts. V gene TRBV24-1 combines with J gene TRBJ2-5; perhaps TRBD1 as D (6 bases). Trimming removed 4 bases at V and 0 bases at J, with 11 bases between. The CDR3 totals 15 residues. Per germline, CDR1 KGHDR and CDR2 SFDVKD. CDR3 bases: TGTGCCACCAGTGAACCGAGGGGGTACCAAGAGACCCAGTACTTC. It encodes CATSEPRGYQETQYF.

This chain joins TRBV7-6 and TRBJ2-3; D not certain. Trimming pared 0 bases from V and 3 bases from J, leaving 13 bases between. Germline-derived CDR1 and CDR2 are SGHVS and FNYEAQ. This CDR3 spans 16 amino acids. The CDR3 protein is CASSLALISGTDTQYF. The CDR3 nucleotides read TGTGCCAGCAGCTTAGCGCTTATCTCCGGGACAGATACGCAGTATTTT. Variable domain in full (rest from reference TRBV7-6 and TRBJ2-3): GAGVSQSPRYKVTKRGQDVALRCDPISGHVSLYWYRQALGQGPEFLTYFNYEAQQDKSGLPNDRFSAERPEGSISTLTIQRTEQRDSAMYRCASSLALISGTDTQYFGPGTRLTVL.

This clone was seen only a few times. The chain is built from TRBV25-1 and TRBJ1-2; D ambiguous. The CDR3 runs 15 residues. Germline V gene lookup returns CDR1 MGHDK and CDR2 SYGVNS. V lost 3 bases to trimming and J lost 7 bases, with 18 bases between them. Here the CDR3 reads CASSESGGRWLGYTF. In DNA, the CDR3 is TGTGCCAGCAGTGAGAGTGGAGGGAGATGGCTTGGCTACACCTTC.

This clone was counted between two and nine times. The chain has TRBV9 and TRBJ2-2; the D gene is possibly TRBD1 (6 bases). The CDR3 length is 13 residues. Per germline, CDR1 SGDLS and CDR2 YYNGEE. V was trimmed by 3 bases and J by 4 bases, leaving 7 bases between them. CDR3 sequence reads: CASSAQGTGELFF. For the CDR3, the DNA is TGTGCCAGCAGCGCACAGGGCACCGGGGAGCTGTTTTTT.

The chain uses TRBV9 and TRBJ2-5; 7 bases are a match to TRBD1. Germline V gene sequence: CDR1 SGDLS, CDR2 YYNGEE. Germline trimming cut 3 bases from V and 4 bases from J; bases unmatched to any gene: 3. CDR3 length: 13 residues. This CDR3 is CASSAQGTETQYF. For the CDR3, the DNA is TGTGCCAGCAGCGCACAGGGGACAGAGACCCAGTACTTC.

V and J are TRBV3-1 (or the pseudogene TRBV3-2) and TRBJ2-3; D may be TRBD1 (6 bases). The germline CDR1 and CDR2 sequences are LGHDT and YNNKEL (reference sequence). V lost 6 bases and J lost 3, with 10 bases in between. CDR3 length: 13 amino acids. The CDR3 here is CASSPRGTDTQYF. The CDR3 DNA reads TGTGCCAGCAGTCCCAGGGGAACAGATACGCAGTATTTT.

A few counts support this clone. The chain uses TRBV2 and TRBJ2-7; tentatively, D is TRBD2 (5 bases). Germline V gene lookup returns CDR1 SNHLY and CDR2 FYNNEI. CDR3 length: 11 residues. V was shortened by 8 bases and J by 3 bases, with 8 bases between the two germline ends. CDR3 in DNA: TGTGCCAGCCGGGAAAACTACGAGCAGTACGTC. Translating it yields CASRENYEQYV.

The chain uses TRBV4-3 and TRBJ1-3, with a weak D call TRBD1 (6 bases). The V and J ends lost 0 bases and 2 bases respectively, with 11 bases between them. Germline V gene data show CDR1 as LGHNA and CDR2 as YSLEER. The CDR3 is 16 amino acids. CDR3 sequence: CASSQDIGGPGNTIYF. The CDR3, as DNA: TGCGCCAGCAGCCAAGATATAGGGGGACCTGGAAACACCATATATTTT.

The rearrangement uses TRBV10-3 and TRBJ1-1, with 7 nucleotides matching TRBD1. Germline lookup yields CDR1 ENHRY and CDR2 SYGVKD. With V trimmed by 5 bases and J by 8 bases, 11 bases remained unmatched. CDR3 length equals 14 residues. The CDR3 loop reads CAISRQGPLGEAFF. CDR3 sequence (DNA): TGTGCCATCAGTCGACAGGGCCCCCTGGGGGAAGCTTTCTTT.

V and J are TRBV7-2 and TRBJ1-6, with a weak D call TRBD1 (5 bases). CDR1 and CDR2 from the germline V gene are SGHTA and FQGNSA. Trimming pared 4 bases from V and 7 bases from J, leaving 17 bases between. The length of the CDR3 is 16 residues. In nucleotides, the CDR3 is TGTGCCAGCAGCTCACACCAGGGACGGCAAAATTCACCCCTCCACTTT. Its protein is CASSSHQGRQNSPLHF.

The CDR3 spells CASSFERGRPSTDTQYF. CDR3 nucleotide sequence: TGTGCCAGCAGTTTTGAACGGGGGCGACCTAGCACAGATACGCAGTATTTT. The V call is TRBV28, the J call TRBJ2-3; the D gene could be TRBD1 or TRBD2 (6 bases each). Trimming took off 3 bases at V and 0 bases at J, with 16 bases between the two ends. The length of the CDR3 is 17 residues. Germline CDR1 is MDHEN and CDR2 is SYDVKM.

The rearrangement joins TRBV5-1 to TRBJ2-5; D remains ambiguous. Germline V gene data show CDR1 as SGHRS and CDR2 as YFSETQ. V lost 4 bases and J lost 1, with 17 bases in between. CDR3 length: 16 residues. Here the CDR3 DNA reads TGCGCCAGCAGCCCCCTAACGGCGGCGACCCAAGAGACCCAGTACTTC. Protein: CASSPLTAATQETQYF.

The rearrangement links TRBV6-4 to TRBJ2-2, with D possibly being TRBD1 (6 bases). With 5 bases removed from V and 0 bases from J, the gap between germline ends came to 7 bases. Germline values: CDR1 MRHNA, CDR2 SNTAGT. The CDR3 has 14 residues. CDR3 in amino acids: CASSRQANTGELFF. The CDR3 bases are TGTGCCAGCAGTCGACAGGCGAACACCGGGGAGCTGTTTTTT.

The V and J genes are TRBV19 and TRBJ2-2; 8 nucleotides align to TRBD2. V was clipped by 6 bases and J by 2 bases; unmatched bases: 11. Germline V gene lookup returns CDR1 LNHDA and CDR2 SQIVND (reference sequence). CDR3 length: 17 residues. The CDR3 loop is CASRTGGGGQNTGELFF. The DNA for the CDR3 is TGTGCCAGTAGGACCGGGGGGGGAGGGCAAAACACCGGGGAGCTGTTTTTT.

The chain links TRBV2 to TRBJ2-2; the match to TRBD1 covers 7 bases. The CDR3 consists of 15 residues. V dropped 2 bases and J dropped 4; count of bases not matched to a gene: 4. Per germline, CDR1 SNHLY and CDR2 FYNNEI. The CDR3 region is CASSELGQPTGELFF. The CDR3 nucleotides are TGTGCCAGCAGTGAATTGGGACAGCCCACCGGGGAGCTGTTTTTT.